This T cell receptor beta chain originates from a study of T cell changes during pregnancy in multiple sclerosis. This clone was detected only once. The table came from immunoSEQ multiplex PCR; TCRdb's copy has only in-frame clones and leaves some out. The sample carries 55,000 or so clones, about nine tenths recorded once. The germline V gene encodes CDR1 SQVTM and CDR2 ANQGSEA. Trimming cost V 4 bases and J 1 base; bases outside gene matches: 11. CDR3 length: 18 residues. This receptor was identified in a female donor with multiple sclerosis, enrolled in a pregnancy study. This chain joins TRBV29-1 and TRBJ2-7; 15 bases line up with TRBD2. Sequenced material: CD4+ T cells from peripheral blood mononuclear cells, taken in the first trimester of pregnancy. DNA for the CDR3: TGCAGCGTTGTCGGACTAGCGGGAGGGGGCTTTGGTTCCTACGAGCAGTACTTC. It specifies CSVVGLAGGGFGSYEQYF.